The rows below give T cell receptor beta chains drawn from one sample of a study of blood T cell repertoires in COVID-19. Method: immunoSEQ multiplex PCR; TCRdb's copy keeps in-frame clones and lacks some. The top ten hold 1.4% to 1.5% of the sample, which has hundreds of thousands of clones, about nine tenths seen once. The source material was peripheral blood. These receptors were collected from a woman aged 30 to 39 with active or convalescent COVID-19. Each CDR3 is given with its conserved first and last residue. D genes are given only for firm matches. Expanded clones get a size class; other rows say once, few or many, or leave the size out.

size: -
length: 15
D: TRBD1
J: TRBJ2-7
V: TRBV7-9
DNA: TGTGCCAGCAGCTTCGGGGACAGGGGCTCCTACGAGCAGTACTTC
CDR3: CASSFGDRGSYEQYF

size: -
length: 15
D: -
J: TRBJ1-3
V: TRBV4-2
DNA: TGTGCCAGCAGCCAGGGCAGATTCTCTGGAAACACCATATATTTT
CDR3: CASSQGRFSGNTIYF

size: -
length: 16
D: TRBD1
J: TRBJ1-1
V: TRBV15
DNA: TGTGCCACCACCACGACCGGGACAGTTGCGAACACTGAAGCTTTCTTT
CDR3: CATTTTGTVANTEAFF

size: -
length: 15
D: TRBD1
J: TRBJ1-5
V: TRBV2
DNA: TGTGCCAGCAGGCGGACAGGGGAGTCCAATCAGCCCCAGCATTTT
CDR3: CASRRTGESNQPQHF

size: -
length: 14
D: -
J: TRBJ1-4
V: TRBV7-9
DNA: TGTGCCAGCAGCCCCACAGACAGTAATGAAAAACTGTTTTTT
CDR3: CASSPTDSNEKLFF

size: -
length: 11
D: -
J: TRBJ1-2
V: TRBV20-1
DNA: TGCAGTGCTACAACAGGCTATGGCTACACCTTC
CDR3: CSATTGYGYTF

size: -
length: 16
D: TRBD1
J: TRBJ2-2
V: TRBV5-5
DNA: TGTGCCAGCAGCACCGGGACAGGGGGGAACACCGGGGAGCTGTTTTTT
CDR3: CASSTGTGGNTGELFF

size: -
length: 18
D: -
J: TRBJ1-2
V: TRBV7-2
DNA: TGTGCCAGCAGCTTACTGGGTGGCCGGGGGGGAAGAAACTATGGCTACACCTTC
CDR3: CASSLLGGRGGRNYGYTF

size: -
length: 14
D: TRBD1
J: TRBJ2-7
V: TRBV5-5
DNA: TGTGCCAGCAGCCAGGACAGGGCTACCCACGAGCAGTACTTC
CDR3: CASSQDRATHEQYF

size: -
length: 13
D: -
J: TRBJ2-1
V: TRBV9
DNA: TGTGCCAGCAGCGCCCCCTTGGAGGGTGAGCAGTTCTTC
CDR3: CASSAPLEGEQFF

size: -
length: 14
D: -
J: TRBJ1-2
V: TRBV25-1
DNA: TGTGCCAGCAGTGGGCAAGGAGAATACTATGGCTACACCTTC
CDR3: CASSGQGEYYGYTF

size: -
length: 15
D: -
J: TRBJ1-5
V: TRBV6-5
DNA: TGTGCCAGCAGTAGGGACGGGAGAAGCAATCAGCCCCAGCATTTT
CDR3: CASSRDGRSNQPQHF

size: -
length: 14
D: TRBD1
J: TRBJ2-7
V: TRBV9
DNA: TGTGCCAGCAGCGGGGGGACAGATCCCTACGAGCAGTACTTC
CDR3: CASSGGTDPYEQYF

size: -
length: 17
D: TRBD2
J: TRBJ2-5
V: TRBV2
DNA: TGTGCCAGCGGAAGGACTAGCGGGTTAAACCTCAAAGAGACCCAGTACTTC
CDR3: CASGRTSGLNLKETQYF

size: once
length: 13
D: TRBD1
J: TRBJ1-4
V: TRBV19
DNA: TGTGCCAGTAAGGACAGGGTTAATGAAAAACTGTTTTTT
CDR3: CASKDRVNEKLFF

size: -
length: 12
D: -
J: TRBJ1-1
V: TRBV19
DNA: TGTGCCACAGTGGGGGGGAAGAGAGAAGCTTTCTTT
CDR3: CATVGGKREAFF

size: -
length: 14
D: TRBD1
J: TRBJ1-5
V: TRBV27
DNA: TGTGCCAGCAGCCACAGGGGGGGGAATCAGCCCCAGCATTTT
CDR3: CASSHRGGNQPQHF

size: -
length: 16
D: TRBD1
J: TRBJ1-2
V: TRBV14
DNA: TGTGCCAGCAGCCATATTCTGGGACAGGGGTATGATGGCTACACCTTC
CDR3: CASSHILGQGYDGYTF

size: -
length: 18
D: TRBD1
J: TRBJ2-2
V: TRBV27
DNA: TGTGCCAGCAGTTTAAGACAGGGGGTCGAAAGGTGGACCGGGGAGCTGTTTTTT
CDR3: CASSLRQGVERWTGELFF

size: once
length: 12
D: -
J: TRBJ1-1
V: TRBV19
DNA: TGTGCCAGTGAGGGCCGGAGGACTGAAGCTTTCTTT
CDR3: CASEGRRTEAFF

size: -
length: 17
D: -
J: TRBJ1-1
V: TRBV28
DNA: TGTGCCAGCAGTTTACAAAAATGGGGGCAGGCGAACACTGAAGCTTTCTTT
CDR3: CASSLQKWGQANTEAFF

size: -
length: 14
D: TRBD1
J: TRBJ1-2
V: TRBV6-5
DNA: TGTGCCAGCAGTAAGGGACAGGGAGTCTATGGCTACACCTTC
CDR3: CASSKGQGVYGYTF

size: -
length: 14
D: -
J: TRBJ1-1
V: TRBV2
DNA: TGTGCCAGCAGCGATAGCACAGGATTATCTGAAGCTTTCTTT
CDR3: CASSDSTGLSEAFF

size: -
length: 15
D: -
J: TRBJ1-1
V: TRBV13
DNA: TGTGCCAGCAGCTTAGGCCCACAGGAGAACACTGAAGCTTTCTTT
CDR3: CASSLGPQENTEAFF

size: -
length: 14
D: TRBD2
J: TRBJ2-1
V: TRBV19
DNA: TGTGCCAGTTCCAAACCGCGGGGGACTAATGAGCAGTTCTTC
CDR3: CASSKPRGTNEQFF

size: -
length: 19
D: TRBD1
J: TRBJ2-1
V: TRBV11-2
DNA: TGTGCCAGCAGCTTTAATTTTGAAGGGCAGAAGACAGGGATCAATGAGCAGTTCTTC
CDR3: CASSFNFEGQKTGINEQFF

size: -
length: 14
D: -
J: TRBJ2-3
V: TRBV25-1
DNA: TGTGCCAGCATCCAGCGACCCGCTCCAGATACGCAGTATTTT
CDR3: CASIQRPAPDTQYF

size: -
length: 13
D: -
J: TRBJ1-2
V: TRBV27
DNA: TGTGCCAGCAGTTTTGGGGGAGGGAATGGCTACACCTTC
CDR3: CASSFGGGNGYTF

size: -
length: 16
D: TRBD1
J: TRBJ1-2
V: TRBV10-3
DNA: TGTGCCATCAGTGACCGGGGGACAGGGGGCAACTATGGCTACACCTTC
CDR3: CAISDRGTGGNYGYTF

size: -
length: 15
D: -
J: TRBJ2-5
V: TRBV5-1
DNA: TGCGCCAGCACTTTTAATAGGGCTAGCGAAGAGACCCAGTACTTC
CDR3: CASTFNRASEETQYF

size: -
length: 16
D: -
J: TRBJ2-2
V: TRBV18
DNA: TGTGCCAGCTCACCAAGTCTCGGGGGAGTCACCGGGGAGCTGTTTTTT
CDR3: CASSPSLGGVTGELFF

size: -
length: 15
D: -
J: TRBJ2-2
V: TRBV28
DNA: TGTGCCAGCAGGGGGCTAGTCGCGAACACCGGGGAGCTGTTTTTT
CDR3: CASRGLVANTGELFF

size: -
length: 12
D: -
J: TRBJ1-1
V: TRBV30
DNA: TGTGCCTGGGGACGTTCCAACACTGAAGCTTTCTTT
CDR3: CAWGRSNTEAFF

size: -
length: 16
D: -
J: TRBJ2-5
V: TRBV2
DNA: TGTGCCAGCAGTGAAGGGGCAGTAGCGGAAGAAGAGACCCAGTACTTC
CDR3: CASSEGAVAEEETQYF

size: once
length: 14
D: TRBD1
J: TRBJ1-1
V: TRBV15
DNA: TGTGCCACCAGCTGGACAGGGGGAGGACCTGAAGCTTTCTTT
CDR3: CATSWTGGGPEAFF

size: -
length: 14
D: -
J: TRBJ1-1
V: TRBV7-9
DNA: TGTGCCAGCAGCTTAGAGCAGGGGTTGACTGAAGCTTTCTTT
CDR3: CASSLEQGLTEAFF

size: -
length: 15
D: TRBD1
J: TRBJ2-1
V: TRBV30
DNA: TGTGCCTGGAGCGGACAGGGGGTAAGGGACAATGAGCAGTTCTTC
CDR3: CAWSGQGVRDNEQFF

size: once
length: 14
D: -
J: TRBJ1-6
V: TRBV6-5
DNA: TGTGCCAGCAGCCTTACTACAGGGAGTTCACCCCTCCACTTT
CDR3: CASSLTTGSSPLHF

size: -
length: 15
D: TRBD2
J: TRBJ2-1
V: TRBV11-2
DNA: TGTGCCAGCAGAAAACCGGGACTATTACACAATGAGCAGTTCTTC
CDR3: CASRKPGLLHNEQFF

size: -
length: 16
D: -
J: TRBJ1-2
V: TRBV19
DNA: TGTGCCAGTAGTATAGCTAAATTGCCAGGAGGAAGAAGCTACACCTTC
CDR3: CASSIAKLPGGRSYTF

size: once
length: 13
D: -
J: TRBJ1-6
V: TRBV6-5
DNA: TGTGCCAGCTCCCGGGACTATAATTCACCCCTCCACTTT
CDR3: CASSRDYNSPLHF

size: -
length: 12
D: -
J: TRBJ2-7
V: TRBV10-3
DNA: TGTGCCTCGGCCGGGACTGACTACGAGCAGTACTTC
CDR3: CASAGTDYEQYF

size: -
length: 16
D: TRBD1
J: TRBJ2-3
V: TRBV3-1/TRBV3-2
DNA: TGTGCCAGCAGCCAAGTACAGGGACAGGGGCCAGATACGCAGTATTTT
CDR3: CASSQVQGQGPDTQYF

size: once
length: 16
D: -
J: TRBJ2-7
V: TRBV2
DNA: TGTGCCAGCAGTGACCCGGCTAGCTTGAAATTCTACGAGCAGTACTTC
CDR3: CASSDPASLKFYEQYF

size: -
length: 12
D: -
J: TRBJ1-1
V: TRBV29-1
DNA: TGCAGCGTTGGTAAGGAGAGGTCTGAAGCTTTCTTT
CDR3: CSVGKERSEAFF

size: -
length: 12
D: TRBD1
J: TRBJ1-2
V: TRBV29-1
DNA: TGCAGCGTCGCCGGGACAGCTGTTAGCTACACCTTC
CDR3: CSVAGTAVSYTF

size: -
length: 11
D: -
J: TRBJ2-7
V: TRBV12-3/TRBV12-4
DNA: TGTGCCGGCAAAAACAGCTACGAGCAGTACTTC
CDR3: CAGKNSYEQYF

size: -
length: 13
D: -
J: TRBJ1-2
V: TRBV6-5
DNA: TGTGCCAGCAGCATGGGGGGGTACTATGGCTACACCTTC
CDR3: CASSMGGYYGYTF

size: -
length: 15
D: -
J: TRBJ2-5
V: TRBV21-1
DNA: TGTGCCAGCAGCAACCGCGACAGGGGGCGAGAGACCCAGTACTTC
CDR3: CASSNRDRGRETQYF

size: -
length: 18
D: -
J: TRBJ1-6
V: TRBV7-2
DNA: TGTGCCAGCAGCTACCGTAGTGGGAGAAGCTCCTATAATTCACCCCTCCACTTT
CDR3: CASSYRSGRSSYNSPLHF

size: -
length: 12
D: -
J: TRBJ2-3
V: TRBV4-2
DNA: TGTGCCAGCAGCCAACCTCTCAGGGGGCAGTATTTT
CDR3: CASSQPLRGQYF

size: -
length: 15
D: -
J: TRBJ2-3
V: TRBV6-5
DNA: TGTGCCAGCAGTTACAGGGAGTCTATCACAGATACGCAGTATTTT
CDR3: CASSYRESITDTQYF

size: -
length: 14
D: -
J: TRBJ2-7
V: TRBV7-8
DNA: TGTGCCAGCAGCTTAGTTTTCCCCCTCTACGAGCAGTACTTC
CDR3: CASSLVFPLYEQYF